This TCR beta chain is from a study of blood T cell repertoires in COVID-19. Germline V gives CDR1 SGHTA, CDR2 FQGTGA. J gave up 5 bases and V 5 bases, and 12 bases lay outside the gene matches. The CDR3 runs to 15 residues. Using immunoSEQ multiplex PCR, the repertoire was profiled, and TCRdb retains in-frame clones only, with some absent. The sample consists of nearly 300,000 clones, approximately 84% of them appearing once. This chain connects TRBV7-3 to TRBJ2-7; 7 positions agree with TRBD1. The clonotype originates from a human donor with COVID-19, enrolled during active disease. The donor label of this sample is uncertain. The sequenced material came from peripheral blood. This CDR3 reads CASSRTGATFDEQYF. The CDR3 DNA reads as TGTGCCAGCAGCCGCACAGGGGCTACCTTCGACGAGCAGTACTTC.